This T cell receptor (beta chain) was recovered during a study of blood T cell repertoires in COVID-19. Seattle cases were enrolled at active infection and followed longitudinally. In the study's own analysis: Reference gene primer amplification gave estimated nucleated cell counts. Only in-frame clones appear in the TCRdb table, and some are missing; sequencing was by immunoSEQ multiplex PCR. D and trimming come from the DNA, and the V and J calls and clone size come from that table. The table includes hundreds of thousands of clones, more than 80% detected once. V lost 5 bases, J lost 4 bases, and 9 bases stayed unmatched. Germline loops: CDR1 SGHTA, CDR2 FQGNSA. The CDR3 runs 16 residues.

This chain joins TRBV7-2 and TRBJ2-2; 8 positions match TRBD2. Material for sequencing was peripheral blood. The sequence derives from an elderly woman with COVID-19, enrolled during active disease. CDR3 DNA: TGTGCCAGCAGCCCTCGGGGGGGGCGGATCACCGGGGAGCTGTTTTTT. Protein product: CASSPRGGRITGELFF. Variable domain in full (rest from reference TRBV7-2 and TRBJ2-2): GAGVSQSPSNKVTEKGKDVELRCDPISGHTALYWYRQSLGQGLEFLIYFQGNSAPDKSGLPSDRFSAERTGGSVSTLTIQRTQQEDSAVYLCASSPRGGRITGELFFGEGSRLTVL.